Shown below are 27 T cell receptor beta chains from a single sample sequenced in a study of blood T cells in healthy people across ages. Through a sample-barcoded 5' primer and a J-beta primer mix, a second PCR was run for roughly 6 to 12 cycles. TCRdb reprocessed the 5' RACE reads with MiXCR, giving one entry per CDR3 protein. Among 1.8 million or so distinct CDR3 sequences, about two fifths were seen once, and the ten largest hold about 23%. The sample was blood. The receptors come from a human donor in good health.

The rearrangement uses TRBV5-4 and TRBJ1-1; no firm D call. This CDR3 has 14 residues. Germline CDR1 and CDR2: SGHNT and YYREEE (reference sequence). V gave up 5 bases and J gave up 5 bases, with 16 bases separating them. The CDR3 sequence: CASREGAKLTEAFF. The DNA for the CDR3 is TGTGCCAGCAGAGAGGGAGCAAAATTGACTGAAGCTTTCTTT.

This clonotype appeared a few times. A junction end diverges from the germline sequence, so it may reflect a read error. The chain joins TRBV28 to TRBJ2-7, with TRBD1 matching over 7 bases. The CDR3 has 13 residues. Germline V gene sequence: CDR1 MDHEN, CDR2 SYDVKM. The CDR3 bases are TGTGCCAGCAGTCCAACCGGGACAGACGAGCGGTACTTC. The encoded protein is CASSPTGTDERYF. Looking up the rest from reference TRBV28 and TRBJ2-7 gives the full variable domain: DVKVTQSSRYLVKRTGEKVFLECVQDMDHENMFWYRQDPGLGLRLIYFSYDVKMKEKGDIPEGYSVSREKKERFSLILESASTNQTSMYLCASSPTGTDERYFGPGTRLTVT.

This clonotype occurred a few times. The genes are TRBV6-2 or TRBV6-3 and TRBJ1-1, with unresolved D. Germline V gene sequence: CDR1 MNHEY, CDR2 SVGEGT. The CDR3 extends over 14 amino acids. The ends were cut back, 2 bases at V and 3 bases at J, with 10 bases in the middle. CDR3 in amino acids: CASSYKNKDTEAFF. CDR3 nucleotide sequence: TGTGCCAGCAGTTACAAGAACAAGGACACTGAAGCTTTCTTT.

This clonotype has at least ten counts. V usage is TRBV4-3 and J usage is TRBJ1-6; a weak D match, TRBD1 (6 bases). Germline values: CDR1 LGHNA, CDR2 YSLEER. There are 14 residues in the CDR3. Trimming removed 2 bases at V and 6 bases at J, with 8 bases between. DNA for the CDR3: TGCGCCAGCAGCCAAACAGGGATTAATTCACCCCTCCACTTT. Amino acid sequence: CASSQTGINSPLHF.

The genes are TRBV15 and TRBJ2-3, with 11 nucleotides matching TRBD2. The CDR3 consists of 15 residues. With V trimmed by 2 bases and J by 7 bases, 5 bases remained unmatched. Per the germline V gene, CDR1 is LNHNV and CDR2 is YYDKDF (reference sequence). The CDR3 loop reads CATSRTGLAENTQYF. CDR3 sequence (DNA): TGTGCCACCAGCAGAACGGGACTAGCGGAGAATACGCAGTATTTT. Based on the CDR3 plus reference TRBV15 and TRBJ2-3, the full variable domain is DAMVIQNPRYQVTQFGKPVTLSCSQTLNHNVMYWYQQKSSQAPKLLFHYYDKDFNNEADTPDNFQSRRPNTSFCFLDIRSPGLGDTAMYLCATSRTGLAENTQYFGPGTRLTVL.

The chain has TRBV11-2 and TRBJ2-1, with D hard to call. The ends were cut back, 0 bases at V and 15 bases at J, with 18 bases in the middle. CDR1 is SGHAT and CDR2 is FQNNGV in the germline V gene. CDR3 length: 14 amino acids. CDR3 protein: CASSLDIVARKRFF. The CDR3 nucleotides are TGTGCCAGCAGCTTAGATATTGTGGCCCGGAAGCGGTTCTTC.

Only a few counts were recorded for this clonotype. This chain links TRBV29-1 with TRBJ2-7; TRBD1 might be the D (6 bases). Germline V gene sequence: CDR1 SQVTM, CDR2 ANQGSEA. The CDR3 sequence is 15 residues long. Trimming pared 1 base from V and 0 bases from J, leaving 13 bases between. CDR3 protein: CSVEGEGDNSYEQYF. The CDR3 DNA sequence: TGCAGCGTTGAAGGAGAGGGGGACAACTCCTACGAGCAGTACTTC.

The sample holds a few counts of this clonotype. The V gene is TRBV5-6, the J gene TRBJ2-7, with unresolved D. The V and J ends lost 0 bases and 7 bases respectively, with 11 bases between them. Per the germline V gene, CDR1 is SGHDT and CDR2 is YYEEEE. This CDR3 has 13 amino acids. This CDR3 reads CASSLGRPREQYF. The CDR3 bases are TGTGCCAGCAGCTTGGGACGCCCCAGGGAGCAGTACTTC.

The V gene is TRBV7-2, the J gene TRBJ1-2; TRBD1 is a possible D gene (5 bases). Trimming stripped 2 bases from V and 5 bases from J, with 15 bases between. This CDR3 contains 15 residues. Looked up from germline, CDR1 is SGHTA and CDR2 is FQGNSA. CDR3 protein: CASSLSGGTMYGYTF. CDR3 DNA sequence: TGTGCCAGCAGCTTAAGCGGAGGGACTATGTATGGCTACACCTTC.

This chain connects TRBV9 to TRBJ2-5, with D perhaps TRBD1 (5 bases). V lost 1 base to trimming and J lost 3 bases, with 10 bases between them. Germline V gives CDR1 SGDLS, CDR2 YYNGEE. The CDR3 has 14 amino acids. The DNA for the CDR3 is TGTGCCAGCAGCGTAAATACAGGAGAAGAGACCCAGTACTTC. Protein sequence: CASSVNTGEETQYF.

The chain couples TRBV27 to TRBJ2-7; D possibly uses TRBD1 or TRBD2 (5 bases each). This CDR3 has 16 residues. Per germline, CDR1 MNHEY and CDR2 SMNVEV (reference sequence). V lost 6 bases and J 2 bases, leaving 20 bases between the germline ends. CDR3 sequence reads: CASRERRGVEPYEQYF. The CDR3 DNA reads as TGTGCCAGCAGAGAGAGAAGGGGAGTAGAACCCTACGAGCAGTACTTC.

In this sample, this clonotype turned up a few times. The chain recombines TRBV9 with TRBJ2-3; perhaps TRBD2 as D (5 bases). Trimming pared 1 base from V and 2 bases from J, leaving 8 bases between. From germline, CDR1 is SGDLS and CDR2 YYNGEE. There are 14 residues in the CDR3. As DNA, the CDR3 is TGTGCCAGCAGCGTAAACGGGGTCACAGATACGCAGTATTTT. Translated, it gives CASSVNGVTDTQYF. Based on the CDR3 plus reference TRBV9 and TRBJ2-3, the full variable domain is DSGVTQTPKHLITATGQRVTLRCSPRSGDLSVYWYQQSLDQGLQFLIQYYNGEERAKGNILERFSAQQFPDLHSELNLSSLELGDSALYFCASSVNGVTDTQYFGPGTRLTVL.

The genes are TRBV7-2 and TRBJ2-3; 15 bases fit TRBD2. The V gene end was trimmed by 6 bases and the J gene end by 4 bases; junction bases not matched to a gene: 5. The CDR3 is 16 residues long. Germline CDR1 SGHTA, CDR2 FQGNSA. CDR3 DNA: TGTGCCAGCAGTCAATGGACTAGCGGGGGGGCAGATACGCAGTATTTT. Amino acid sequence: CASSQWTSGGADTQYF.

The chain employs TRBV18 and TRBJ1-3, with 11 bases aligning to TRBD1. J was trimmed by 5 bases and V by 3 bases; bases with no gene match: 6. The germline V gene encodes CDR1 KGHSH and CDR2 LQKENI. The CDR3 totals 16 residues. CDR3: CASSPSGQGARNTIYF. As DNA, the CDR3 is TGTGCCAGCTCACCCTCAGGACAGGGGGCAAGAAACACCATATATTTT. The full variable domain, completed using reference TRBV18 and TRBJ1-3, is NAGVMQNPRHLVRRRGQEARLRCSPMKGHSHVYWYRQLPEEGLKFMVYLQKENIIDESGMPKERFSAEFPKEGPSILRIQQVVRGDSAAYFCASSPSGQGARNTIYFGEGSWLTVV.

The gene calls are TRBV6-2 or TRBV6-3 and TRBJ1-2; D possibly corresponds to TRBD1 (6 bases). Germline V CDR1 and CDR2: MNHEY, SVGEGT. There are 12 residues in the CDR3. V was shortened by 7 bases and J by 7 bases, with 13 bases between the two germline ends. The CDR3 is CASTYLGAGYTF. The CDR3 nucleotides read TGTGCCAGCACCTACCTGGGGGCTGGCTACACCTTC.

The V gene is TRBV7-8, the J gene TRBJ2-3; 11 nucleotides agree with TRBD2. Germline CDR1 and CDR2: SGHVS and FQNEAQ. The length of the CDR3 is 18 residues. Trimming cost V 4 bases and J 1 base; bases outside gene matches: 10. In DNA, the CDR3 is TGTGCCAGCAGCTCTCTTCCGGCGACTAGCGGGGGCACAGATACGCAGTATTTT. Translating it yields CASSSLPATSGGTDTQYF. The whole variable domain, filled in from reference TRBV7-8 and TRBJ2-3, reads GAGVSQSPRYKVAKRGQDVALRCDPISGHVSLFWYQQALGQGPEFLTYFQNEAQLDKSGLPSDRFFAERPEGSVSTLKIQRTQQEDSAVYLCASSSLPATSGGTDTQYFGPGTRLTVL.

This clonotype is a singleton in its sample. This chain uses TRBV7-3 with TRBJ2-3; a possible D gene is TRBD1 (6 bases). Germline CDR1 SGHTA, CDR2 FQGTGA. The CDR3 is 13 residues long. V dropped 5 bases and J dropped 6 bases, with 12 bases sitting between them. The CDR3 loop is CASSTRGSDTQYF. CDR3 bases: TGTGCCAGCAGCACAAGGGGGAGTGATACGCAGTATTTT.

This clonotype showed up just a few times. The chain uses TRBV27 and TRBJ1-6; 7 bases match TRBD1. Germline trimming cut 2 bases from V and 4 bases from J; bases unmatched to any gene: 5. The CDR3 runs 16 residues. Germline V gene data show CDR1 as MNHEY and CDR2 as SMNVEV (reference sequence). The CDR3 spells CASSLLGTAYNSPLHF. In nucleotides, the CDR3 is TGTGCCAGCAGTTTACTCGGGACAGCGTATAATTCACCCCTCCACTTT.

The CDR3 loop is CASSQDMIRGRVYEQYF. The CDR3 coding sequence is TGCGCCAGCAGCCAGGATATGATACGGGGAAGGGTATACGAGCAGTACTTC. This chain connects TRBV4-3 to TRBJ2-7; TRBD2 is a possible D gene (5 bases). The CDR3 spans 17 residues. The germline CDR1 and CDR2 sequences are LGHNA and YSLEER. V was cut by 3 bases and J by 4 bases, with 22 bases left in between.

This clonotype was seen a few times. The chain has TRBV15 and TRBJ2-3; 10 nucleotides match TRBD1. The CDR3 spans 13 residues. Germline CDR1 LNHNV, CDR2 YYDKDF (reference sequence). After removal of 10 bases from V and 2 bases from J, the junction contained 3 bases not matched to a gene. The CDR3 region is CAIGTGVTDTQYF. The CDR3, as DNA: TGTGCCATTGGGACAGGGGTCACAGATACGCAGTATTTT. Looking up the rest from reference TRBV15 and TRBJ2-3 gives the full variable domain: DAMVIQNPRYQVTQFGKPVTLSCSQTLNHNVMYWYQQKSSQAPKLLFHYYDKDFNNEADTPDNFQSRRPNTSFCFLDIRSPGLGDTAMYLCAIGTGVTDTQYFGPGTRLTVL.

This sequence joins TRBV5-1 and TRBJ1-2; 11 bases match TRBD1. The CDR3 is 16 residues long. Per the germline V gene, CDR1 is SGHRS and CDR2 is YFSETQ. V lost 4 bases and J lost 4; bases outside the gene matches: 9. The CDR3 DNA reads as TGCGCCAGCAGCCCTGGGACAGGGGGTGGAATCTATGGCTACACCTTC. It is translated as CASSPGTGGGIYGYTF.

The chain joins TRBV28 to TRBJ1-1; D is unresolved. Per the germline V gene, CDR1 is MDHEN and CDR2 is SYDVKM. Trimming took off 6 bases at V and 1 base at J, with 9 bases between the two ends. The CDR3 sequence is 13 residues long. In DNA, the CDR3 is TGTGCCAGCAGCGAGATCTGGAACACTGAAGCTTTCTTT. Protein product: CASSEIWNTEAFF.

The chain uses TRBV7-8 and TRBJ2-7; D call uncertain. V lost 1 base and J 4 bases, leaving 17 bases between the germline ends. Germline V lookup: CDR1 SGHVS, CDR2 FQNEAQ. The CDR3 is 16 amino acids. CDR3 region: CASSLVFSADNYEQYF. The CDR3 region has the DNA TGTGCCAGCAGCTTAGTCTTCTCGGCAGACAATTACGAGCAGTACTTC.

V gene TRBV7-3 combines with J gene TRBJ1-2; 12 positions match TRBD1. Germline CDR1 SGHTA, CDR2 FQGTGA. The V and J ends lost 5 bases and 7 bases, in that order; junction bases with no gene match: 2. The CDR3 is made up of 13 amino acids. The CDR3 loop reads CASSQGQGAGYTF. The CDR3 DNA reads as TGTGCCAGCAGCCAGGGACAGGGGGCTGGCTACACCTTC.

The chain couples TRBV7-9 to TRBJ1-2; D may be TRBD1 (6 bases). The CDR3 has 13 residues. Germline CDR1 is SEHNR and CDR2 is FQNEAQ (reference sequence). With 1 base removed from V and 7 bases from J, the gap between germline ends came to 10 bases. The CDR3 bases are TGTGCCAGCAGCTTAGGGACAGTAACTGGCTACACCTTC. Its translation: CASSLGTVTGYTF. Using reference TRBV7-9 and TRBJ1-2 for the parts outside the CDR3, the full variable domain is DTGVSQNPRHKITKRGQNVTFRCDPISEHNRLYWYRQTLGQGPEFLTYFQNEAQLEKSRLLSDRFSAERPKGSFSTLEIQRTEQGDSAMYLCASSLGTVTGYTFGSGTRLTVV.

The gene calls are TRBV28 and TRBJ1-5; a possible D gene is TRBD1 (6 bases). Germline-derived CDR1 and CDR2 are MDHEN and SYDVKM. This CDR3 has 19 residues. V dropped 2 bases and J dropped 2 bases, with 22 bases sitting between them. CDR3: CASSLDAGGDFLRNQPQHF. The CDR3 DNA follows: TGTGCCAGCAGTTTAGATGCGGGGGGCGACTTTTTGCGCAATCAGCCCCAGCATTTT.

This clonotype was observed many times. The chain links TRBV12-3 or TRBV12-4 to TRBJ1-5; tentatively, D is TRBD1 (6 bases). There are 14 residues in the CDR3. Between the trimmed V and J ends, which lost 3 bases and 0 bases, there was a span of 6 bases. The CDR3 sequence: CASSFRGSNQPQHF. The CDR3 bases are TGTGCCAGCAGTTTCAGGGGTAGCAATCAGCCCCAGCATTTT.